The next 24 T cell receptor beta chains were all read from a single sample in a study of shared clonotypes between healthy human individuals (dated by TCRdb to 2019 to 2021). Library preparation was by the immunoSEQ multiplex PCR assay. TCRdb stores this immuneACCESS table with in-frame sequences only. Part of the clones is absent; in the studies checked, under half of the shortfall reflects unresolved V genes, and no reason is known for the rest. In all, the sample holds under 1,900,000 clones, and approximately 98.5% of those were seen once. The top ten clonotypes cover 0.3% to 0.45% of the sample. The sequencing input was naive CD4+ T cells sorted from blood. The cell subset or site label on this specimen signifies: CD45RA+ positively selected. The source is a man younger than 40 in good health.

As regards this clone: Other DNA sequences of this sample code for an identical CDR3. V and J are TRBV5-1 and TRBJ2-7, with D unclear. This CDR3 comprises 14 residues. The V gene lost 0 bases and the J gene lost 2 bases, with 9 bases spanning the gap. Germline V gene data show CDR1 as SGHRS and CDR2 as YFSETQ. The CDR3 is CASSLAGAPYEQYF. The CDR3 region has the DNA TGCGCCAGCAGCTTGGCGGGCGCTCCCTACGAGCAGTACTTC. The whole variable domain, remainder taken from reference TRBV5-1 and TRBJ2-7, is KAGVTQTPRYLIKTRGQQVTLSCSPISGHRSVSWYQQTPGQGLQFLFEYFSETQRNKGNFPGRFSGRQFSNSRSEMNVSTLELGDSALYLCASSLAGAPYEQYFGPGTRLTVT.

The CDR3 region is CASSLVGQALSGANVLTF. The CDR3, as DNA: TGTGCCAGCAGCTTGGTAGGACAGGCACTCTCTGGGGCCAACGTCCTGACTTTC. This rearrangement joins TRBV5-6 to TRBJ2-6; 7 positions match TRBD1. The CDR3 has 18 residues. V dropped 0 bases and J dropped 0; count of bases not matched to a gene: 6. Germline V CDR1 and CDR2: SGHDT, YYEEEE.

The V gene is TRBV5-5, the J gene TRBJ2-7; D is ambiguous. Germline-derived CDR1 and CDR2 are SGHKS and YYEKEE (reference sequence). The CDR3 is made up of 13 amino acids. Trimming removed 3 bases from V and 0 bases from J, with 7 bases in between. The CDR3 nucleotides read TGTGCCAGCAGCTACCAGATCTCCTACGAGCAGTACTTC. It translates to CASSYQISYEQYF. Using reference TRBV5-5 and TRBJ2-7 for the parts outside the CDR3, the full variable domain is DAGVTQSPTHLIKTRGQQVTLRCSPISGHKSVSWYQQVLGQGPQFIFQYYEKEERGRGNFPDRFSARQFPNYSSELNVNALLLGDSALYLCASSYQISYEQYFGPGTRLTVT.

The chain couples TRBV25-1 to TRBJ1-2; tentative D call: TRBD1 (6 bases). The CDR3 has 14 amino acids. Trimming took off 2 bases at V and 3 bases at J, with 10 bases between the two ends. Germline CDR1 reads MGHDK; CDR2 reads SYGVNS. This CDR3 reads CASSENRADYGYTF. In DNA form, the CDR3 reads TGTGCCAGCAGTGAAAACAGGGCCGACTATGGCTACACCTTC.

The gene calls are TRBV19 and TRBJ1-4; a possible D gene is TRBD1 (6 bases). Germline CDR1 and CDR2: LNHDA and SQIVND (reference sequence). Deletions cut 6 bases from V and 6 bases from J, with 17 bases between. The CDR3 runs 15 residues. Here the CDR3 reads CASRPNGGGYEKLFF. CDR3 bases: TGTGCCAGTAGACCAAACGGGGGCGGGTATGAAAAACTGTTTTTT.

For this clone: In the same sample, other DNA sequences code for this CDR3. J is TRBJ2-3 and V is TRBV9; maybe TRBD2 (6 bases). Germline V lookup: CDR1 SGDLS, CDR2 YYNGEE. The CDR3 sequence is 15 residues long. V was pared by 0 bases and J by 0 bases, with 8 bases between. CDR3 in amino acids: CASSVVGTSTDTQYF. The CDR3 nucleotides read TGTGCCAGCAGCGTAGTGGGGACTAGCACAGATACGCAGTATTTT.

The CDR3, as DNA: TGTGCCAGCAGCTTGCCCCCCGCGGGGGTAGGTGAGCAGTACTTC. The encoded protein is CASSLPPAGVGEQYF. The V call is TRBV5-5, the J call TRBJ2-7; 7 bases are a match to TRBD2. This CDR3 has 15 residues. Per the germline V gene, CDR1 is SGHKS and CDR2 is YYEKEE (reference sequence). After removal of 1 base from V and 7 bases from J, the junction contained 11 bases not matched to a gene.

The chain has TRBV7-9 and TRBJ2-1; TRBD2 matches 9 bases. Trimming took 5 bases from V and 9 from J; bases not matched to a gene: 11. Per the germline V gene, CDR1 is SEHNR and CDR2 is FQNEAQ (reference sequence). This CDR3 is 15 amino acids long. Here the CDR3 reads CASSPLAGGRGEQFF. CDR3 coding DNA: TGTGCCAGCAGCCCCCTCGCGGGAGGGAGAGGTGAGCAGTTCTTC.

The gene calls are TRBV11-1 and TRBJ2-5, with D perhaps TRBD2 (5 bases). CDR3 length equals 12 residues. The V end lost 5 bases, the J end lost 3 bases, and 7 bases lay between the germline ends. CDR1 SGHAT and CDR2 FQDESV come from the germline V gene (reference sequence). Written as DNA, the CDR3 is TGTGCCAGCAGCGGGAGAGAAGAGACCCAGTACTTC. Protein product: CASSGREETQYF.

V usage is TRBV5-1 and J usage is TRBJ1-4, with 7 bases fitting TRBD1. Germline-derived CDR1 and CDR2 are SGHRS and YFSETQ. The CDR3 covers 15 residues. The V segment lost 4 bases and the J segment 2 bases; nucleotides outside the gene matches: 5. The CDR3 region has the DNA TGCGCCAGCAGCCGTACAGGGGTTACTAATGAAAAACTGTTTTTT. It specifies CASSRTGVTNEKLFF.

The chain carries TRBV28 and TRBJ2-7, with unresolved D. CDR1 and CDR2 from the germline V gene are MDHEN and SYDVKM. Trimming pared 6 bases from V and 1 base from J, leaving 10 bases between. This CDR3 is 13 amino acids long. The CDR3 loop reads CASRSPFSYEQYF. The CDR3 DNA reads as TGTGCCAGCAGGTCGCCCTTTTCCTACGAGCAGTACTTC. The full variable domain, rest sourced from reference TRBV28 and TRBJ2-7, is DVKVTQSSRYLVKRTGEKVFLECVQDMDHENMFWYRQDPGLGLRLIYFSYDVKMKEKGDIPEGYSVSREKKERFSLILESASTNQTSMYLCASRSPFSYEQYFGPGTRLTVT.

This chain joins TRBV5-1 and TRBJ2-7, with 9 bases matching TRBD2. The CDR3 sequence is 14 residues long. The trim removed 4 bases at V and 5 bases at J, leaving 7 bases unmatched. CDR1 SGHRS and CDR2 YFSETQ come from the germline V gene. The CDR3 spells CASSGGTSPNEQYF. In nucleotides, the CDR3 is TGCGCCAGCAGCGGGGGGACTAGCCCCAACGAGCAGTACTTC.

The gene calls are TRBV10-2 and TRBJ2-7, with unresolved D. The germline V gene has CDR1 WSHSY and CDR2 SAAADI. The V end lost 4 bases, the J end lost 1 base, and 11 bases lay between the germline ends. CDR3 length: 14 residues. The CDR3 sequence: CASSADLVSYEQYF. The CDR3 nucleotides read TGCGCCAGCAGTGCGGACCTTGTTTCCTACGAGCAGTACTTC.

The chain uses TRBV2 and TRBJ2-1, with D perhaps given as TRBD1 or TRBD2 (5 bases each). In germline, CDR1 is SNHLY, CDR2 FYNNEI. The V end lost 7 bases, the J end lost 3 bases, and 16 bases lay between the germline ends. CDR3 length: 15 residues. CDR3 protein: CASIEGPPDYNEQFF. CDR3 nucleotide sequence: TGTGCCAGCATTGAGGGACCACCGGACTACAATGAGCAGTTCTTC.

Of note for this clone: Other DNA sequences of this sample code for an identical CDR3. The chain uses TRBV9 and TRBJ2-1; 11 bases match TRBD2. CDR1 and CDR2 from the germline V gene are SGDLS and YYNGEE. V lost 0 bases, J lost 3 bases, and 2 bases stayed unmatched. The CDR3 has 16 amino acids. The CDR3 coding sequence is TGTGCCAGCAGCGTAGCGGGGACTAGCGGCTACAATGAGCAGTTCTTC. Encoded protein: CASSVAGTSGYNEQFF.

The rearrangement links TRBV4-2 to TRBJ1-4; D possibly corresponds to TRBD1 (5 bases). In germline, CDR1 is LGHNA, CDR2 YNFKEQ. Deletions cut 1 base from V and 4 bases from J, with 13 bases between. CDR3 length equals 16 residues. Written as DNA, the CDR3 is TGTGCCAGCAGCCAAGTAACTGGGGCCCTTAATGAAAAACTGTTTTTT. This encodes CASSQVTGALNEKLFF.

The gene calls are TRBV29-1 and TRBJ2-7; D not certain. Trimming cost V 4 bases and J 0 bases, with 10 bases left between them. CDR3 length: 13 amino acids. Germline CDR1 is SQVTM and CDR2 is ANQGSEA. This CDR3 reads CSVVPRSSYEQYF. The CDR3 DNA follows: TGCAGCGTTGTCCCCAGAAGCTCCTACGAGCAGTACTTC.

The chain couples TRBV20-1 to TRBJ2-5; no reliable D call. The germline V and J ends were trimmed by 5 bases and 5 bases, with 6 bases remaining between them. CDR3 length equals 10 residues. In germline, CDR1 is DFQATT, CDR2 SNEGSKA (reference sequence). The CDR3 is CSAPVETQYF. The CDR3 coding sequence is TGCAGTGCTCCGGTGGAGACCCAGTACTTC.

V and J are TRBV5-1 and TRBJ2-5, with 10 bases aligning to TRBD1. The CDR3 is 14 amino acids. CDR1 and CDR2 from the germline V gene are SGHRS and YFSETQ. V gave up 4 bases and J gave up 3 bases; unmatched junction bases: 3. The CDR3 here is CASSKGQGKETQYF. The CDR3 coding sequence is TGCGCCAGCAGCAAGGGACAGGGGAAAGAGACCCAGTACTTC.

The chain joins TRBV28 to TRBJ1-2, with 7 bases matching TRBD1. This CDR3 is built from 13 residues. V lost 8 bases to trimming and J lost 4 bases; unmatched junction nucleotides: 7. Germline V CDR1 and CDR2: MDHEN, SYDVKM. The DNA for the CDR3 is TGTGCCAGCCAGTCGACAGGGACCTATGGCTACACCTTC. It yields the protein CASQSTGTYGYTF.

The chain combines TRBV11-2 with TRBJ2-7; 7 bases are a match to TRBD2. Trimming took 5 bases from V and 3 from J; bases not matched to a gene: 13. Germline loops: CDR1 SGHAT, CDR2 FQNNGV. The CDR3 extends over 16 amino acids. CDR3 residues: CASSHIALAKIYEQYF. CDR3 nucleotide sequence: TGTGCCAGCAGCCATATTGCACTAGCGAAGATCTACGAGCAGTACTTC.

V usage is TRBV13 and J usage is TRBJ1-1; D ambiguous. The CDR3 sequence is 12 residues long. Germline CDR1 reads PRHDT; CDR2 reads FYEKMQ (reference sequence). The V end was cut by 5 bases, the J end by 10 bases, with 14 bases between. The DNA of the CDR3 is TGTGCCAGCAGCCATAGGGAGGGAGGAGCTTTCTTT. Protein product: CASSHREGGAFF.

V is TRBV18 and J is TRBJ2-7; D unresolved. Germline CDR1 reads KGHSH; CDR2 reads LQKENI. V was pared by 4 bases and J by 2 bases, with 15 bases between. CDR3 length: 15 amino acids. The CDR3 DNA reads TGTGCCAGCTCACTCCACCGTCGGCAGACCTACGAGCAGTACTTC. It codes for CASSLHRRQTYEQYF. The variable domain in full, completed from reference TRBV18 and TRBJ2-7, reads NAGVMQNPRHLVRRRGQEARLRCSPMKGHSHVYWYRQLPEEGLKFMVYLQKENIIDESGMPKERFSAEFPKEGPSILRIQQVVRGDSAAYFCASSLHRRQTYEQYFGPGTRLTVT.

The J gene is TRBJ2-7, the V gene TRBV6-4; 12 positions match TRBD2. The V gene's germline CDR1 is MRHNA and CDR2 SNTAGT. V lost 0 bases and J lost 5; bases outside the gene matches: 11. This CDR3 spans 18 amino acids. The CDR3 spells CASSDSGSLAGGPHEQYF. In nucleotides, the CDR3 is TGTGCCAGCAGTGACTCAGGTTCCCTAGCGGGAGGGCCCCACGAGCAGTACTTC.